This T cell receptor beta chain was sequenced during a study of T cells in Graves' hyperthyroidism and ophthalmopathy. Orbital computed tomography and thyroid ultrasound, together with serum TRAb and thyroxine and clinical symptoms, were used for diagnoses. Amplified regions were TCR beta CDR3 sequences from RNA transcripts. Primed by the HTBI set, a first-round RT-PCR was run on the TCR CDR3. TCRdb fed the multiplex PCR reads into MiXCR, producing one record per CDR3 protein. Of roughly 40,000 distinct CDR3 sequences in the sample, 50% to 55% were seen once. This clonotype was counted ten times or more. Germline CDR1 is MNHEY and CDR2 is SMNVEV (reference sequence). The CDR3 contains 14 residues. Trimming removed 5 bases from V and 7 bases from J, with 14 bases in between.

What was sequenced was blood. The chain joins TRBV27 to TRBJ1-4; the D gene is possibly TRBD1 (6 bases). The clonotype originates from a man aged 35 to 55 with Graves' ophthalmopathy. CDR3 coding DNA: TGTGCCAGCAGTCCGAGGGACATGTCTGAAAAACTGTTTTTT. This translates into CASSPRDMSEKLFF. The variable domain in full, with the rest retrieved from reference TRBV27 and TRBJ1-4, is EAQVTQNPRYLITVTGKKLTVTCSQNMNHEYMSWYRQDPGLGLRQIYYSMNVEVTDKGDVPEGYKVSRKEKRNFPLILESPSPNQTSLYFCASSPRDMSEKLFFGSGTQLSVL.